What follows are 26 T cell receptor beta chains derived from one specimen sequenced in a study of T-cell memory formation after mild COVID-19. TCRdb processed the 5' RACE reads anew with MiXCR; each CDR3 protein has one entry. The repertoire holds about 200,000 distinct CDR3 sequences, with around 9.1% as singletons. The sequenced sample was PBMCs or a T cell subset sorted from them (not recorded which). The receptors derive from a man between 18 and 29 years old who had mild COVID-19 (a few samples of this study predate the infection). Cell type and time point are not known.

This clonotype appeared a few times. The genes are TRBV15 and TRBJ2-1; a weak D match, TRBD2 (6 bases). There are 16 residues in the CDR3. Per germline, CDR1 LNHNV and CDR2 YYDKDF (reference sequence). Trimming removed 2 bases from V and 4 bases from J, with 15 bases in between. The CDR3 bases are TGTGCCACCAGCAGATTGAGAACTAGCCTGTACAATGAGCAGTTCTTC. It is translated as CATSRLRTSLYNEQFF.

The CDR3 nucleotides read TGCGCCAGCAGCCTGGGACAGTTCGACGCGGATACGCAGTATTTT. This encodes CASSLGQFDADTQYF. The V and J genes are TRBV5-1 and TRBJ2-3; 7 bases fit TRBD1. The germline CDR1 and CDR2 sequences are SGHRS and YFSETQ. V lost 4 bases, J lost 6 bases, and 11 bases stayed unmatched. CDR3 length equals 15 residues.

The CDR3 DNA reads as TGCGCCAGCAGCCAACCGGGACTAGCGGGCAACAATGAGCAGTTCTTC. This codes for CASSQPGLAGNNEQFF. The rearrangement links TRBV5-1 to TRBJ2-1, with 12 bases matching TRBD2. The germline CDR1 and CDR2 sequences are SGHRS and YFSETQ. J was trimmed by 5 bases and V by 4 bases; bases with no gene match: 7. The CDR3 is 16 residues long.

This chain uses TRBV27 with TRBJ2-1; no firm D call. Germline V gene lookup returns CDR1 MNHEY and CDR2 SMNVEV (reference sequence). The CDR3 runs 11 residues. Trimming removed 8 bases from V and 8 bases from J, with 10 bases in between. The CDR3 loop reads CASRRYDEQFF. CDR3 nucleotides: TGTGCCAGCCGAAGGTACGATGAGCAGTTCTTC.

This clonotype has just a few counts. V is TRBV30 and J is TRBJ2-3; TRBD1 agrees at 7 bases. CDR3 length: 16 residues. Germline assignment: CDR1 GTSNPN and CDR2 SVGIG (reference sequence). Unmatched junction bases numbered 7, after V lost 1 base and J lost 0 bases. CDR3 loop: CAWSAKGTASTDTQYF. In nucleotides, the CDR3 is TGTGCCTGGAGTGCAAAGGGGACAGCCAGCACAGATACGCAGTATTTT. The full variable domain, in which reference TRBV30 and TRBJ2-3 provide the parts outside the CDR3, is SQTIHQWPATLVQPVGSPLSLECTVEGTSNPNLYWYRQAAGRGLQLLFYSVGIGQISSEVPQNLSASRPQDRQFILSSKKLLLSDSGFYLCAWSAKGTASTDTQYFGPGTRLTVL.

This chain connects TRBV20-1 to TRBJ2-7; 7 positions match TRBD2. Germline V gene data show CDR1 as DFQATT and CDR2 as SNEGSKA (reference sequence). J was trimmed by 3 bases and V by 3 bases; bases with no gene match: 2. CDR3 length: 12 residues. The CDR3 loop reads CSASPSGYEQYV. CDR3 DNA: TGCAGTGCTAGTCCTAGCGGCTACGAGCAGTACGTC.

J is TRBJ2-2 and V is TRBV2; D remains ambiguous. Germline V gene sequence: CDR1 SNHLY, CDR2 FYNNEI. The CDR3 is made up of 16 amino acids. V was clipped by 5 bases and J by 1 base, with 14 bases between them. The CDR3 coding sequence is TGTGCCAGCAGTCCAAGACGCCTACAGAACACCGGGGAGCTGTTTTTT. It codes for CASSPRRLQNTGELFF. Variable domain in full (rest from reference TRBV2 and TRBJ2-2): EPEVTQTPSHQVTQMGQEVILRCVPISNHLYFYWYRQILGQKVEFLVSFYNNEISEKSEIFDDQFSVERPDGSNFTLKIRSTKLEDSAMYFCASSPRRLQNTGELFFGEGSRLTVL.

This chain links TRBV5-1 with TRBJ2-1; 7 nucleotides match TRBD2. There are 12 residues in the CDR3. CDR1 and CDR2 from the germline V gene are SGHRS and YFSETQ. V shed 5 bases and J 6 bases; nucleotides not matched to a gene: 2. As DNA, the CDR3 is TGCGCCAGCAGGGCGGGGGTCAATGAGCAGTTCTTC. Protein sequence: CASRAGVNEQFF.

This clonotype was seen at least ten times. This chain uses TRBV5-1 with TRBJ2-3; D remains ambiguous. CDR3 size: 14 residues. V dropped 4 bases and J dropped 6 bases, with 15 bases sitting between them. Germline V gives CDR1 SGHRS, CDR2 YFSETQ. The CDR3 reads CASSPRQLVDTQYF. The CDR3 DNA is TGCGCCAGCAGCCCGAGACAATTAGTGGATACGCAGTATTTT.

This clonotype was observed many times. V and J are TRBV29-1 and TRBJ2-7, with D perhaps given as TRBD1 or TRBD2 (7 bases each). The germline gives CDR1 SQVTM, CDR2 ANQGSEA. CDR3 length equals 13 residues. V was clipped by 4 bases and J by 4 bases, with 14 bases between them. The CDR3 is CSVVWQGGYEQYF. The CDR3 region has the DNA TGCAGCGTTGTGTGGCAGGGGGGGTACGAGCAGTACTTC.

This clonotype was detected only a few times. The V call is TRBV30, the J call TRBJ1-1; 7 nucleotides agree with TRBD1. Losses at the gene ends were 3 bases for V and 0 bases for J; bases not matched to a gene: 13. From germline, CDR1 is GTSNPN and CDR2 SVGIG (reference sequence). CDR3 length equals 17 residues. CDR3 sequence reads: CAWRQFAGGHMNTEAFF. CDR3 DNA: TGTGCCTGGAGGCAATTTGCAGGGGGGCATATGAACACTGAAGCTTTCTTT.

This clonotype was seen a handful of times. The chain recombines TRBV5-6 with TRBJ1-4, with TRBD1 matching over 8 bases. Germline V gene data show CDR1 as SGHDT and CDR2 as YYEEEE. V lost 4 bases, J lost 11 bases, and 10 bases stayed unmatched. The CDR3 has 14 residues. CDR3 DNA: TGTGCCAGCAGCCCCCTGACAGGGGTTCGGAAACTGTTTTTT. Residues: CASSPLTGVRKLFF.

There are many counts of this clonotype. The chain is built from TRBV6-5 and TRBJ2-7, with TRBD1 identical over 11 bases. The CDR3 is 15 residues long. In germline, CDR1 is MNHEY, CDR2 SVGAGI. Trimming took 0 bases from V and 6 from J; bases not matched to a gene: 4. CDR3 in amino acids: CASSYSGQGVREQYF. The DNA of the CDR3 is TGTGCCAGCAGTTACTCGGGACAGGGGGTTCGCGAGCAGTACTTC.

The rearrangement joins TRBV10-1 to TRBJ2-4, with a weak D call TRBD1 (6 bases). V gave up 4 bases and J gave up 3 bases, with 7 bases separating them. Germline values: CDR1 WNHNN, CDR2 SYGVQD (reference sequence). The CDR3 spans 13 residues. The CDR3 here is CASSAGDKNIQYF. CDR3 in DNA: TGCGCCAGCAGTGCAGGGGACAAAAACATTCAGTACTTC.

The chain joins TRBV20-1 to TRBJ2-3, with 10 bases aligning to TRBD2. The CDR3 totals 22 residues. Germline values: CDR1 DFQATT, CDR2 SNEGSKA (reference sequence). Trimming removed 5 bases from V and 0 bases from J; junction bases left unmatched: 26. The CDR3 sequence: CSASHRGSTWTSGSSSTDTQYF. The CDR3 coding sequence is TGCAGTGCTTCCCACAGGGGCTCTACCTGGACTAGCGGTTCCTCTAGCACAGATACGCAGTATTTT.

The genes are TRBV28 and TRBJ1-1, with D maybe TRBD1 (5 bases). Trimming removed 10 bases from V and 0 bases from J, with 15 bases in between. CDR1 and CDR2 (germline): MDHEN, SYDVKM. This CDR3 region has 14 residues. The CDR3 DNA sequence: TGTGCCACATCCACGGGACGGTTGAACACTGAAGCTTTCTTT. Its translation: CATSTGRLNTEAFF.

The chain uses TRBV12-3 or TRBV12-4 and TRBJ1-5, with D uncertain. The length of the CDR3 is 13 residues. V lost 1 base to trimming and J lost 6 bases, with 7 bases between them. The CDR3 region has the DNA TGTGCCAGCAGTTTAGTTGAGGGTCAGCCCCAGCATTTT. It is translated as CASSLVEGQPQHF.

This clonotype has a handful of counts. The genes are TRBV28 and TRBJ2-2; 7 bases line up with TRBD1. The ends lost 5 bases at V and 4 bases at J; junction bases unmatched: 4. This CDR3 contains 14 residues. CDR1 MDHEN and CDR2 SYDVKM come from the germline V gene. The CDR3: CASSPGTVTGELFF. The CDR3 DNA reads TGTGCCAGCAGTCCCGGGACAGTCACCGGGGAGCTGTTTTTT.

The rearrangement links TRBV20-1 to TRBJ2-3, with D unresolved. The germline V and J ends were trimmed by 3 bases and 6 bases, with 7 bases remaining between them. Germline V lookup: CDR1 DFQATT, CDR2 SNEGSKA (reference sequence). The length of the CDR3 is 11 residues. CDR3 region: CSASRQDTQYF. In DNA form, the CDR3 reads TGCAGTGCTAGTCGGCAGGATACGCAGTATTTT.

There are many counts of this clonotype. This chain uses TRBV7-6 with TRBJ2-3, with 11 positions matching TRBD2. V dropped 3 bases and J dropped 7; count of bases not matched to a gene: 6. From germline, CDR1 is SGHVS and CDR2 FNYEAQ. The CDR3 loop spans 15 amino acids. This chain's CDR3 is CASSFTGTSGYTQYF. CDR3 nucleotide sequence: TGTGCCAGCAGCTTTACCGGGACTAGCGGTTATACGCAGTATTTT.

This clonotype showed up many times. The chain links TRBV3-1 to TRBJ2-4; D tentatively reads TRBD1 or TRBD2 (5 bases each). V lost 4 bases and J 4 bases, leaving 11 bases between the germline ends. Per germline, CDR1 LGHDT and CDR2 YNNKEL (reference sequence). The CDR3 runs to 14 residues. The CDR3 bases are TGTGCCAGCAGCCGAGAGGGGACGAAAAACATTCAGTACTTC. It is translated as CASSREGTKNIQYF.

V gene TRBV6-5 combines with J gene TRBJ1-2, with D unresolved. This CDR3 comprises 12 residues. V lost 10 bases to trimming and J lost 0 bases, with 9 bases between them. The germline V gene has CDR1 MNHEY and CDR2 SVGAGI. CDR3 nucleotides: TGTGCCACTGGTCGGGCTAACTATGGCTACACCTTC. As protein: CATGRANYGYTF.

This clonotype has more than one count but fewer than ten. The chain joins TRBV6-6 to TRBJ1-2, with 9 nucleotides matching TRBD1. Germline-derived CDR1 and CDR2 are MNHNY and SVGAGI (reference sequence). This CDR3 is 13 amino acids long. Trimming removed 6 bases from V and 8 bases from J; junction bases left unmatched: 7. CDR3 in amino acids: CASRYTGGEGYTF. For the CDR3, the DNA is TGTGCCAGCAGATACACAGGGGGCGAAGGCTACACCTTC.

The DNA for the CDR3 is TGCGCCAGCAGCCACATTGGGGGAGAGACCCAGTACTTC. Translation: CASSHIGGETQYF. The chain combines TRBV4-1 with TRBJ2-5, with D perhaps assigned TRBD1 or TRBD2 (5 bases each). The CDR3 has 13 amino acids. Germline-derived CDR1 and CDR2 are MGHRA and YSYEKL. The V gene lost 3 bases and the J gene lost 4 bases, with 9 bases spanning the gap.

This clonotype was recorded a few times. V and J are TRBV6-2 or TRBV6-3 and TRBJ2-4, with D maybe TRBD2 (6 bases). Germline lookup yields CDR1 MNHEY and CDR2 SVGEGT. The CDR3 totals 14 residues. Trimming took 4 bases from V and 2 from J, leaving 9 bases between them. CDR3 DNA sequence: TGTGCCAGCAGTTCGGGGGTCACCAAAAACATTCAGTACTTC. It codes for CASSSGVTKNIQYF.

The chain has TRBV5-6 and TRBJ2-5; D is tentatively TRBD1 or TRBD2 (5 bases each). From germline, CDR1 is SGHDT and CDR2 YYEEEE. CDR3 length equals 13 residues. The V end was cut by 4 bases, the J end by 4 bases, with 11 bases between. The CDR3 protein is CASSALGRETQYF. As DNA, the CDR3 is TGTGCCAGCAGCGCCCTGGGACGAGAGACCCAGTACTTC.